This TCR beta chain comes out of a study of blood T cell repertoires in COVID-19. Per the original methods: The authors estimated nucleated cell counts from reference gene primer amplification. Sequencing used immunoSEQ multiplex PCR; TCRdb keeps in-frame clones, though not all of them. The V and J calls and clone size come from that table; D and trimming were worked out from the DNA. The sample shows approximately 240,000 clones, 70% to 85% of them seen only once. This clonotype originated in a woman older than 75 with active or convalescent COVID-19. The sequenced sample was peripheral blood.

The CDR3 protein is CASSLFPGADTGELFF. The CDR3 DNA reads TGTGCCAGCAGCTTATTTCCGGGAGCCGACACCGGGGAGCTGTTTTTT. J is TRBJ2-2 and V is TRBV7-2, with D possibly TRBD2 on 6 matching bases. The germline CDR1 and CDR2 sequences are SGHTA and FQGNSA. The CDR3 has 16 amino acids. V lost 2 bases and J 3 bases, leaving 13 bases between the germline ends.